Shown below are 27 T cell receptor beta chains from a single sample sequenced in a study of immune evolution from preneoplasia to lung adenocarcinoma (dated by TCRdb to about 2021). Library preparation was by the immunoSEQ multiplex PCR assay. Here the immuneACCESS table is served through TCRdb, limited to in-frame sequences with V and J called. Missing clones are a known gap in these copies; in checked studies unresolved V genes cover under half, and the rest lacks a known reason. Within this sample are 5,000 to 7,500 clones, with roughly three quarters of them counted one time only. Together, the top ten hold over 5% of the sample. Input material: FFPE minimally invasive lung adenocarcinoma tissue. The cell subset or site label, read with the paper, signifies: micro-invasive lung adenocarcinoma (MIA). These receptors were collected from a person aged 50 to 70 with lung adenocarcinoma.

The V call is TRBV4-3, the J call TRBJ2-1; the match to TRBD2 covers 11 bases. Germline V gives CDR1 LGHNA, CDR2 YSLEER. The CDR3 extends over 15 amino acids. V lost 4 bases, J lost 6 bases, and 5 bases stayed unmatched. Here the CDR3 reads CASSPTLAGVNEQFF. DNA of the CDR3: TGCGCCAGCAGCCCCACACTAGCGGGAGTCAATGAGCAGTTCTTC.

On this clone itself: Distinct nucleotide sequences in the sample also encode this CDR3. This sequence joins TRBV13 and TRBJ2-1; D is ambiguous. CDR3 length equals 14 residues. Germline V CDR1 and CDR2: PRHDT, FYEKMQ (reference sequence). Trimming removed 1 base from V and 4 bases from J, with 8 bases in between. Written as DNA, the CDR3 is TGTGCCAGCAGCTTAGCTGGTAGTTACAATGAGCAGTTCTTC. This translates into CASSLAGSYNEQFF.

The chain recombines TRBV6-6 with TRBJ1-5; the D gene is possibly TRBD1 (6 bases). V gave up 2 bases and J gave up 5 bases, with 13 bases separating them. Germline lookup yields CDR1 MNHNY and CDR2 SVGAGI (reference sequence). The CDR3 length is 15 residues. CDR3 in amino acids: CASSYTTGTDQPQHF. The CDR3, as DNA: TGTGCCAGCAGTTACACCACAGGGACGGATCAGCCCCAGCATTTT.

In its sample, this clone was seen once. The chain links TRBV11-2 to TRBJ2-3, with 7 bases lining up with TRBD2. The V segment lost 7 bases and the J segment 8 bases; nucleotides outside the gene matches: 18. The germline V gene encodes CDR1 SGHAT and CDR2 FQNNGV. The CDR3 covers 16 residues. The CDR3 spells CASTLELALGRGTQYF. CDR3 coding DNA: TGTGCCAGCACCCTCGAACTAGCGCTCGGCCGGGGTACGCAGTATTTT. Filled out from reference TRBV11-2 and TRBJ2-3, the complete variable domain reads EAGVAQSPRYKIIEKRQSVAFWCNPISGHATLYWYQQILGQGPKLLIQFQNNGVVDDSQLPKDRFSAERLKGVDSTLKIQPAKLEDSAVYLCASTLELALGRGTQYFGPGTRLTVL.

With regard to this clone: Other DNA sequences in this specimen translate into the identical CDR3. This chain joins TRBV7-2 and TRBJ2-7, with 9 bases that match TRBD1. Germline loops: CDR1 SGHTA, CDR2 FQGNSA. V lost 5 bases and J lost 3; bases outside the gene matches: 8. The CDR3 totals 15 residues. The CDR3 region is CASSPTAGQGYEQYF. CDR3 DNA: TGTGCCAGCAGCCCAACGGCGGGACAGGGCTACGAGCAGTACTTC. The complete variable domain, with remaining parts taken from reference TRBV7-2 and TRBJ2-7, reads GAGVSQSPSNKVTEKGKDVELRCDPISGHTALYWYRQSLGQGLEFLIYFQGNSAPDKSGLPSDRFSAERTGGSVSTLTIQRTQQEDSAVYLCASSPTAGQGYEQYFGPGTRLTVT.

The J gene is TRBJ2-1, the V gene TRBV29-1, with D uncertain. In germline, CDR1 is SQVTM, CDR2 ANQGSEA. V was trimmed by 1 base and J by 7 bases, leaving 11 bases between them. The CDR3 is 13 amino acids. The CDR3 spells CSVEGTDRNEQFF. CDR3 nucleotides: TGCAGCGTTGAAGGGACGGATAGAAATGAGCAGTTCTTC.

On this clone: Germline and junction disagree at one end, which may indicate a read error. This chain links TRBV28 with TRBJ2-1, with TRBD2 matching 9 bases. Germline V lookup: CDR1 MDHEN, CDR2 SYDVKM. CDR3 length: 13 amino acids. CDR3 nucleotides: TGTGCCAGCAGCTCGAATAGCGGGAGAGGGGACCTCTTC. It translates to CASSSNSGRGDLF.

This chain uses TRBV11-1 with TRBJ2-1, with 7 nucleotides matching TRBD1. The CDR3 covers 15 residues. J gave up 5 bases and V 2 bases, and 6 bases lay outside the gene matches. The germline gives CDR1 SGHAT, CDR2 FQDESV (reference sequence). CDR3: CASSLTGQFHNEQFF. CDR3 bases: TGTGCCAGCAGCTTAACGGGACAGTTTCACAATGAGCAGTTCTTC.

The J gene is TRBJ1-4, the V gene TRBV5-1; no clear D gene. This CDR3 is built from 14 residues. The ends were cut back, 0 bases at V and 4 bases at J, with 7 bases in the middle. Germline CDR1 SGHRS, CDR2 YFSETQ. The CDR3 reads CASSLGHVNEKLFF. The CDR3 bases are TGCGCCAGCAGCTTGGGACACGTTAATGAAAAACTGTTTTTT.

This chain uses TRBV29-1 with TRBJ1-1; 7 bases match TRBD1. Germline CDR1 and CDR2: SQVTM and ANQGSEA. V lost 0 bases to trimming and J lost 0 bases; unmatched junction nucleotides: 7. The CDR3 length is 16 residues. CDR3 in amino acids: CSVEDVVGQLNTEAFF. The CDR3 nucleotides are TGCAGCGTTGAAGATGTTGTGGGACAGCTGAACACTGAAGCTTTCTTT.

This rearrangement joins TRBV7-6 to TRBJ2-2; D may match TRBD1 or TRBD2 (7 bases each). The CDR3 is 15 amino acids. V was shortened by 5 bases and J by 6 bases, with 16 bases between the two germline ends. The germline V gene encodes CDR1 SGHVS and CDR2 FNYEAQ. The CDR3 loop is CASSLQAGGAGELFF. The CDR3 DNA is TGTGCCAGCAGCCTCCAGGCAGGGGGGGCCGGGGAGCTGTTTTTT. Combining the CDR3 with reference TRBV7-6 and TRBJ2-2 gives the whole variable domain GAGVSQSPRYKVTKRGQDVALRCDPISGHVSLYWYRQALGQGPEFLTYFNYEAQQDKSGLPNDRFSAERPEGSISTLTIQRTEQRDSAMYRCASSLQAGGAGELFFGEGSRLTVL.

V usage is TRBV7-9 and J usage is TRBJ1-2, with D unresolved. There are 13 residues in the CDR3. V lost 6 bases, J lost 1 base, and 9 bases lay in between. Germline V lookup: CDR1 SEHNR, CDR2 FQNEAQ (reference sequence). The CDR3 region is CASRVGVNYGYTF. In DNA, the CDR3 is TGTGCCAGCAGGGTCGGAGTTAACTATGGCTACACCTTC.

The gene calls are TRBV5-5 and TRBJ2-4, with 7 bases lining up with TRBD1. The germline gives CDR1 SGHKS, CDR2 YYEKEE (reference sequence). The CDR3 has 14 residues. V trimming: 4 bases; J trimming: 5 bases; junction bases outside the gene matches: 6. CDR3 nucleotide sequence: TGTGCCAGCAGCACGTGGACAGGCCAAAACATTCAGTACTTC. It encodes CASSTWTGQNIQYF. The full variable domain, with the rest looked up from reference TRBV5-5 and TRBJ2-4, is DAGVTQSPTHLIKTRGQQVTLRCSPISGHKSVSWYQQVLGQGPQFIFQYYEKEERGRGNFPDRFSARQFPNYSSELNVNALLLGDSALYLCASSTWTGQNIQYFGAGTRLSVL.

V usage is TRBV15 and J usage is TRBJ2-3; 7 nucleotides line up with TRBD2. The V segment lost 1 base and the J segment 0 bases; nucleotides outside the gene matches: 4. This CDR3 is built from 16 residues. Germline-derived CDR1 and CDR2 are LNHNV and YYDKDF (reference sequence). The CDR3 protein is CATSRGGGSSTDTQYF. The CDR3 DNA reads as TGTGCCACCAGCAGAGGCGGGGGTTCTAGCACAGATACGCAGTATTTT.

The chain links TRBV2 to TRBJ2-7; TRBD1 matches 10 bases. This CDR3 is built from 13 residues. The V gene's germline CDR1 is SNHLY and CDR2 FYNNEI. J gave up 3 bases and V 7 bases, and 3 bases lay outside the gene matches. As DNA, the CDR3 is TGTGCCAGCAAGGACAGGGGGATCTACGAGCAGTACTTC. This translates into CASKDRGIYEQYF. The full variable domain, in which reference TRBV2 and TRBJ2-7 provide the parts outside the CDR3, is EPEVTQTPSHQVTQMGQEVILRCVPISNHLYFYWYRQILGQKVEFLVSFYNNEISEKSEIFDDQFSVERPDGSNFTLKIRSTKLEDSAMYFCASKDRGIYEQYFGPGTRLTVT.

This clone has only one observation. CDR3 region: CASSPDRVLDYEQYF. For the CDR3, the DNA is TGTGCCAGCTCACCCGACAGGGTTTTGGACTACGAGCAGTACTTC. V usage is TRBV18 and J usage is TRBJ2-7, with 7 bases that match TRBD1. The germline V gene encodes CDR1 KGHSH and CDR2 LQKENI. The CDR3 totals 15 residues. V shed 3 bases, J shed 3 bases, and the junction held 8 bases outside the gene matches.

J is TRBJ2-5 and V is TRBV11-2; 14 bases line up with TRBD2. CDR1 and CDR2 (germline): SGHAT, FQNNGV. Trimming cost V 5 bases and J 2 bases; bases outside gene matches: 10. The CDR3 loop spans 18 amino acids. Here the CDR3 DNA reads TGTGCCAGCAGCCCCCACGGGACTAGCGGGGGAGCTCAAGAGACCCAGTACTTC. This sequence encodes CASSPHGTSGGAQETQYF.

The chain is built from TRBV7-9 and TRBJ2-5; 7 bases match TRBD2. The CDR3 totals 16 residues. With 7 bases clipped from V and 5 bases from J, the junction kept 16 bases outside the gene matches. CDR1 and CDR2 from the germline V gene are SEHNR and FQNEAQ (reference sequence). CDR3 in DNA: TGTGCCAGCACCCCGGATGGGGGGGAGTCTCGGGAGACCCAGTACTTC. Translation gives CASTPDGGESRETQYF.

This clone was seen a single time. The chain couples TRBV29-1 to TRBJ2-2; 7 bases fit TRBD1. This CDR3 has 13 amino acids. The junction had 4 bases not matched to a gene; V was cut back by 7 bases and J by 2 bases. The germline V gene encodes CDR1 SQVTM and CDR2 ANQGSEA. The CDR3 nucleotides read TGCAGCGCGACAGGGATTAACACCGGGGAGCTGTTTTTT. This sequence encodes CSATGINTGELFF.

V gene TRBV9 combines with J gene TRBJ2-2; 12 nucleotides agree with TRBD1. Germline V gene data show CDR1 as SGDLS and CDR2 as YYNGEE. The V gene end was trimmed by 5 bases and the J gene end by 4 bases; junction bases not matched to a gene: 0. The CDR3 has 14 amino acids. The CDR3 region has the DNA TGTGCCAGCAGGGGACAGGGGGCCACCGGGGAGCTGTTTTTT. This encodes CASRGQGATGELFF.

The CDR3 nucleotides are TGTGCCAGCAGTTACTCAGGACAGGGGGCCTACGAGCAGTACTTC. Protein product: CASSYSGQGAYEQYF. The genes are TRBV6-5 and TRBJ2-7, with 10 bases aligning to TRBD1. V shed 0 bases and J 2 bases; nucleotides not matched to a gene: 1. Germline CDR1 MNHEY, CDR2 SVGAGI. The CDR3 loop spans 15 amino acids.

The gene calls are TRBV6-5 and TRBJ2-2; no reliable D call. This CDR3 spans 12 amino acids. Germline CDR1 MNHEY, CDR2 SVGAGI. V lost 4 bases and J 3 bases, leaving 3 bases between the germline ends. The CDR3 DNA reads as TGTGCCAGCAGTTTCCACACCGGGGAGCTGTTTTTT. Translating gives CASSFHTGELFF.

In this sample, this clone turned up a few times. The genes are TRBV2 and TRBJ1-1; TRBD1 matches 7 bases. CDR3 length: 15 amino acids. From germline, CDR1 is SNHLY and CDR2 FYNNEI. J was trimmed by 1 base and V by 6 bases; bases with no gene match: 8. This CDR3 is CASRNPGTENTEAFF. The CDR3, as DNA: TGTGCCAGCAGGAATCCCGGGACAGAGAACACTGAAGCTTTCTTT. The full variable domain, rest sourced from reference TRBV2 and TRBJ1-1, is EPEVTQTPSHQVTQMGQEVILRCVPISNHLYFYWYRQILGQKVEFLVSFYNNEISEKSEIFDDQFSVERPDGSNFTLKIRSTKLEDSAMYFCASRNPGTENTEAFFGQGTRLTVV.

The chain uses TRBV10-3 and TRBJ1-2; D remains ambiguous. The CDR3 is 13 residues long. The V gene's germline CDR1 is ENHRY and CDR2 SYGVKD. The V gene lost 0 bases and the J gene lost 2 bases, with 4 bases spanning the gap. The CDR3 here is CAISESSNYGYTF. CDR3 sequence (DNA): TGTGCCATCAGTGAGTCATCCAACTATGGCTACACCTTC.

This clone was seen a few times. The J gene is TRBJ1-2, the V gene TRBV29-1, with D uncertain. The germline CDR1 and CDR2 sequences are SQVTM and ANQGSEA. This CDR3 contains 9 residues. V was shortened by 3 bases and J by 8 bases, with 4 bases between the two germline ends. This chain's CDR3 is CSVDGGYTF. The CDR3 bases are TGCAGCGTTGATGGGGGCTACACCTTC.

The DNA of the CDR3 is TGTGCCAGCAGAAGGGGACCAGGGGGCGGCGAGCAGTACTTC. It is translated as CASRRGPGGGEQYF. The chain is built from TRBV2 and TRBJ2-7, with 8 bases identical to TRBD1. With V trimmed by 6 bases and J by 6 bases, 10 bases remained unmatched. The CDR3 runs 14 residues. Germline V gene sequence: CDR1 SNHLY, CDR2 FYNNEI.

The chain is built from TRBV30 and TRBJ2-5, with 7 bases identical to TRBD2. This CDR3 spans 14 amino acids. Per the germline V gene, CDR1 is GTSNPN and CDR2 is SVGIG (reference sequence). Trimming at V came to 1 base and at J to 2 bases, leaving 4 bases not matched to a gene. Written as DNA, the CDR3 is TGTGCCTGGAGTGCCGGGGGACTACAAGAGACCCAGTACTTC. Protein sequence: CAWSAGGLQETQYF.